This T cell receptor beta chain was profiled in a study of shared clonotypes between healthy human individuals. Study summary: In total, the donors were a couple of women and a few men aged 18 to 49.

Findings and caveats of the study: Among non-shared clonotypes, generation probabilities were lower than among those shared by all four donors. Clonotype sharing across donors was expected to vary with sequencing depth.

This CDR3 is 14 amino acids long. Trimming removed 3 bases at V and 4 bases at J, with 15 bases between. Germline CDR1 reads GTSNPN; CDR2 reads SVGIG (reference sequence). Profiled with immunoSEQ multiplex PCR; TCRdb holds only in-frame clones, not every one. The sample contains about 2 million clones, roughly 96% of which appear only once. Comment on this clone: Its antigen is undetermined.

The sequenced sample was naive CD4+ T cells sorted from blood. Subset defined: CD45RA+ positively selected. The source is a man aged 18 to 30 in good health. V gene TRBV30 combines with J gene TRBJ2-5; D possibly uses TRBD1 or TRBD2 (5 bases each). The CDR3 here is CAWSPGTARETQYF. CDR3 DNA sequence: TGTGCCTGGAGCCCTGGGACGGCTAGAGAGACCCAGTACTTC.